These 2 T cell receptor beta chains originate from one sample sequenced in a study of early stage breast cancer tumors (dated by TCRdb to about 2017). The library came from the immunoSEQ multiplex PCR assay. TCRdb mirrors the immuneACCESS table, restricted to in-frame sequences. Some clones are absent from its copies; in checked studies, under half trace to an unresolved V gene, and the reason for the others is unknown. The table for this sample lists 25,000 to 30,000 clones; roughly three fifths of them were counted only once. The ten largest clones add up to 7% to 9.5% of the sample. Sequenced material: breast tumor tissue. The receptors shown here come from a person aged 50-59 years with breast cancer.

This sequence joins TRBV7-6 and TRBJ2-1, with D unclear. CDR1 and CDR2 (germline): SGHVS, FNYEAQ. V lost 1 base to trimming and J lost 8 bases, with 12 bases between them. This CDR3 comprises 14 residues. The CDR3, as DNA: TGTGCCAGCAGCTTAGGCGGCGGCGACCATGAGCAGTTCTTC. Encoded protein: CASSLGGGDHEQFF.

This clone was counted only a few times. The chain carries TRBV4-2 and TRBJ2-1, with 10 bases matching TRBD2. This CDR3 contains 19 residues. J gave up 0 bases and V 0 bases, and 8 bases lay outside the gene matches. CDR1 LGHNA and CDR2 YNFKEQ come from the germline V gene. CDR3 region: CASSQDPSGRRSSYNEQFF. Written as DNA, the CDR3 is TGTGCCAGCAGCCAAGATCCTAGCGGGAGACGGAGCTCCTACAATGAGCAGTTCTTC.